The next 13 T cell receptor beta chains were all read from a single sample in a study of T cells in Graves' hyperthyroidism and ophthalmopathy. Using RNA transcripts as the source, TCR beta CDR3 regions were amplified. HTBI primers were the set used in a first-round RT-PCR of the TCR CDR3. Using its own MiXCR run on the multiplex PCR reads, TCRdb lists one record per CDR3 protein. The sample contains fewer than 700,000 distinct CDR3 sequences, around 15% of which appear only once. The sequenced sample was blood. The receptors were sampled from a woman in her twenties or thirties with Graves' hyperthyroidism.

This clonotype appeared a few times. The chain couples TRBV9 to TRBJ2-5, with a weak D call TRBD1 (6 bases). CDR3 length: 15 residues. V lost 4 bases, J lost 5 bases, and 18 bases lay in between. Germline V gene sequence: CDR1 SGDLS, CDR2 YYNGEE. CDR3 sequence: CASSRGGTPRETQYF. DNA for the CDR3: TGTGCCAGCAGCCGCGGTGGGACACCGAGGGAGACCCAGTACTTC. The full variable domain, with the rest looked up from reference TRBV9 and TRBJ2-5, is DSGVTQTPKHLITATGQRVTLRCSPRSGDLSVYWYQQSLDQGLQFLIQYYNGEERAKGNILERFSAQQFPDLHSELNLSSLELGDSALYFCASSRGGTPRETQYFGPGTRLLVL.

The chain links TRBV6-1 to TRBJ2-7; tentatively, D is TRBD1 or TRBD2 (6 bases each). This CDR3 comprises 13 residues. CDR1 MNHNS and CDR2 SASEGT come from the germline V gene. V was clipped by 1 base and J by 8 bases, with 12 bases between them. This CDR3 reads CASSEEGGGKQYF. CDR3 in DNA: TGTGCCAGCAGTGAAGAGGGGGGCGGCAAGCAGTACTTC.

A note on this clonotype: Since a much larger clone is just one base distant, this may be a read error. V is TRBV12-5 and J is TRBJ2-3, with TRBD2 identical over 13 bases. The CDR3 covers 17 residues. After removal of 2 bases from V and 5 bases from J, the junction contained 7 bases not matched to a gene. The germline CDR1 and CDR2 sequences are LGHNT and FRNRAP. The CDR3 DNA reads TGTGCTAGTGGTTTGACCCGGACTAGCGGGAGCGGAGATACGCAGTATTTT. Protein sequence: CASGLTRTSGSGDTQYF.

Comments on this clonotype: This clone may be a read error of a much larger clone one base away. The chain is built from TRBV5-1 and TRBJ2-7; 7 positions agree with TRBD1. The CDR3 has 15 amino acids. The germline CDR1 and CDR2 sequences are SGHRS and YFSETQ. The CDR3 sequence: CASSFLSGQIYGQYF. In DNA form, the CDR3 reads TGCGCCAGCAGCTTCCTCTCGGGACAGATATACGGGCAGTACTTC. The variable domain in full, completed from reference TRBV5-1 and TRBJ2-7, reads KAGVTQTPRYLIKTRGQQVTLSCSPISGHRSVSWYQQTPGQGLQFLFEYFSETQRNKGNFPGRFSGRQFSNSRSEMNVSTLELGDSALYLCASSFLSGQIYGQYFGPGTRLTVT.

This clonotype was picked up a small number of times. The chain couples TRBV4-2 to TRBJ1-1; D is undetermined. CDR1 and CDR2 (germline): LGHNA, YNFKEQ. CDR3 length: 14 residues. V lost 4 bases to trimming and J lost 1 base, with 10 bases between them. The CDR3 protein is CASSPAGGNTEAFF. The DNA of the CDR3 is TGTGCCAGCAGCCCGGCCGGAGGGAACACTGAAGCTTTCTTT.

This clonotype showed up just a few times. CDR3 in amino acids: CAISKGEGTQYF. The CDR3, as DNA: TGTGCCATCAGTAAGGGGGAAGGTACGCAGTATTTT. This chain joins TRBV10-3 and TRBJ2-3; D perhaps matches TRBD1 (6 bases). The germline gives CDR1 ENHRY, CDR2 SYGVKD. The CDR3 spans 12 residues. Trimming stripped 5 bases from V and 8 bases from J, with 11 bases between.

This clonotype showed up many times. The V gene is TRBV30, the J gene TRBJ2-7; D tentatively fits TRBD1 or TRBD2 (5 bases each). CDR1 and CDR2 (germline): GTSNPN, SVGIG (reference sequence). The germline V and J ends were trimmed by 5 bases and 2 bases, with 13 bases remaining between them. CDR3 size: 13 residues. The CDR3 nucleotides are TGTGCCTGGGGGTCGGGACGGCCCTACGAGCAGTACTTC. Amino acid sequence: CAWGSGRPYEQYF.

This clonotype has a handful of counts. The J gene is TRBJ1-2, the V gene TRBV6-1, with TRBD1 identical over 8 bases. Germline V CDR1 and CDR2: MNHNS, SASEGT. With V trimmed by 6 bases and J by 3 bases, 6 bases remained unmatched. CDR3 length: 14 residues. The CDR3 region has the DNA TGTGCCAGCAGGAGGACAGGGACGTACTATGGCTACACCTTC. Its protein is CASRRTGTYYGYTF.

This clonotype was counted a few times. CDR3 residues: CASSSPGGLDEQYF. The CDR3 DNA is TGTGCCAGCAGCTCCCCAGGGGGCCTGGACGAGCAGTACTTC. The V call is TRBV7-9, the J call TRBJ2-7; 8 bases align to TRBD1. This CDR3 comprises 14 residues. Germline V gene sequence: CDR1 SEHNR, CDR2 FQNEAQ (reference sequence). J gave up 5 bases and V 4 bases, and 7 bases lay outside the gene matches.

The chain carries TRBV3-1 and TRBJ2-2; possibly TRBD2 for D (5 bases). V gave up 0 bases and J gave up 7 bases, with 12 bases separating them. This CDR3 region has 15 residues. Germline CDR1 and CDR2: LGHDT and YNNKEL (reference sequence). The DNA for the CDR3 is TGTGCCAGCAGCCAAGAGACGGGGAAAGTCGGGGAGCTGTTTTTT. Translated: CASSQETGKVGELFF.

The rearrangement uses TRBV5-1 and TRBJ2-5; D is possibly TRBD1 (5 bases). Germline-derived CDR1 and CDR2 are SGHRS and YFSETQ. This CDR3 spans 14 amino acids. V gave up 4 bases and J gave up 3 bases, with 13 bases separating them. The CDR3 is CASSTLQGEETQYF. Written as DNA, the CDR3 is TGCGCCAGCAGCACCCTCCAGGGTGAAGAGACCCAGTACTTC.

Worth noting for this clonotype: Given a much more abundant clone one base away, this may be a read error. The rearrangement joins TRBV6-1 to TRBJ2-2, with 7 positions matching TRBD1. The CDR3 loop spans 15 amino acids. The V gene's germline CDR1 is MNHNS and CDR2 SASEGT. Germline trimming cut 8 bases from V and 0 bases from J; bases unmatched to any gene: 6. The CDR3 loop is CASLRTGSNTGELFF. For the CDR3, the DNA is TGTGCCAGCTTACGGACAGGATCGAACACCGGGGAGCTGTTTTTT.

Many counts were recorded for this clonotype. The V gene is TRBV30, the J gene TRBJ1-2; D may be TRBD1 (6 bases). The V and J ends lost 2 bases and 1 base respectively, with 23 bases between them. Germline-derived CDR1 and CDR2 are GTSNPN and SVGIG (reference sequence). The CDR3 is made up of 18 amino acids. For the CDR3, the DNA is TGTGCCTGGAGTCCTTCAAAACTCCCAGGGGTCCTTAACTATGGCTACACCTTC. Translated, it gives CAWSPSKLPGVLNYGYTF.